This TCR beta chain is drawn from a study of human T cells and chemical hapten exposure (dated by TCRdb to 2020 to 2023). Looking at the study overall: For sensitization, 2% DPC in acetone was applied to a 2 cm by 2 cm area of upper inner arm skin. Throughout the study period of around 25 weeks, patients also received therapeutic DPC doses to the scalp every week. Patch testing was done on the upper back using Finn chambers containing 0.01% DPC, and results were scored after 6 days according to International Contact Dermatitis Research Group standards. The mostly female patient cohort included alopecia areata with under or over 50% scalp involvement, alopecia totalis and alopecia universalis. Libraries were combined into a pool for sequencing, and differences in TCR yield between samples came mainly from small differences in library volumes within the pool. In alopecia patients, the study followed how the peripheral blood TCR repertoire changed in vivo over primary and secondary sensitization to diphenylcyclopropenone (DPC), a hapten. Blood samples were taken from patients before sensitization (week 0) and at 2, 6 and about 24 weeks after DPC sensitization. Under 30 alopecia patients gave blood for TCR sequencing at one to four time points (pre-sensitization, 2, 6 and 24 weeks).

This clonotype was observed a handful of times. The clone's antigen remains unknown. Base qualities are not at hand, and no much larger clone is one base apart. Compared with germline, V lacks 5 bases and J lacks 2 bases; bases without a gene match: 12. The germline V gene specifies SGHTA as CDR1 and FQGNSA as CDR2. The CDR3 runs 17 residues from the cysteine to the phenylalanine. Of the read, only the CDR3 DNA is kept; its 51 bases are in frame from base 1. In light of the paper, this sample's time point label describes: patch test 1, 2 weeks after DPC sensitization. The sample's treatment or condition label, in plain terms: therapeutic diphenylcyclopropenone sensitization with weekly scalp DPC. Blood at each patch-test visit was drawn before the patch test was applied. Patients were eligible if aged 18 to 70, diagnosed with alopecia and judged suitable for DPC therapy, and pregnant patients were excluded. Total RNA was extracted from unfractionated whole blood that had been collected in Tempus Blood RNA tubes.

The paper's findings and limits, for the study overall: DPC sensitization did not change how many TCRs were above 1 in 1000 frequency, and no evidence was found of alterations in global repertoire structure. Compared with pre-sensitization or healthy control sets, expanded TCRs formed significantly more large CDR3 similarity clusters, which is consistent with antigen-driven responses. Repeated subsampling changed both the strength of the expansion versus patch-test correlation and the threshold at which that correlation became significant. Because all patients had alopecia, a presumed autoimmune disease, the immune response of the patients might differ from that of healthy individuals. A positive correlation was found between the number of PT1 expanded TCRs and patch test score, with significance reached at thresholds 8, 16 and 32 but not 4.

The library was generated by RACE. These reads were obtained on a NextSeq 500. During library preparation, unique molecular identifiers were attached to individual cDNA molecules so that TCRs could be counted quantitatively and reproducibly. Both TCR alpha and TCR beta chains were sequenced from each blood RNA sample. As for how the authors treated the data: Samples had a median of 95,638 TCRs, with a range from about 23,224 to 750,000. The Decombinator software suite was used to annotate the V, J and CDR3 of the TCR reads. For the PS versus PT1 abundance plots, all samples were subsampled to the same number of TCRs (28,000). TCRs were defined as expanded if absent before sensitization and observed at least eight times at the 2-week time point. TCRdb reworked the public reads: Q25 trimming with fastp, MiXCR clone assembly, productive beta chains retained. Merged by CDR3 protein, the rows form single entries marked with the most common genes and DNA. V and J calls and clone size were set by TCRdb, not the authors. This sample holds under 450,000 distinct CDR3 sequences; nearly 5% were observed only once. The top ten clones comprise 2% to 2.5% of the sample.

The receptor was derived from a woman in her forties or fifties with alopecia areata. Some clones in this sample may be carry-over from other donors' samples. The rearranged chain carries TRBV7-2 and TRBJ2-3; TRBD2 matches 8 bases in the middle. Sample: whole blood, taken in connection with sensitization to the hapten diphenylcyclopropenone (DPC). The base sequence is TGTGCCAGCAGCCCGGGCCCAGCGGGGGCCCTCACAGATACGCAGTATTTT. Translated, it reads CASSPGPAGALTDTQYF.